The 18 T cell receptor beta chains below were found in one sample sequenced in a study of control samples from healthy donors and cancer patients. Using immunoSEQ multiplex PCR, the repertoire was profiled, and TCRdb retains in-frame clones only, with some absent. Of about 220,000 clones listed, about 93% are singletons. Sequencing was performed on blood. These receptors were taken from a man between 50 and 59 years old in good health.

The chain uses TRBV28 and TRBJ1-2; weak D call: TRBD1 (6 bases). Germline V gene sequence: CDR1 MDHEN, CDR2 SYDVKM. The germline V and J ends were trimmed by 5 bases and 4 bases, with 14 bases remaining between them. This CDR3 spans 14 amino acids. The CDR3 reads CASSTGIRVYGYTF. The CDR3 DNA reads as TGTGCCAGCAGTACAGGGATACGAGTCTATGGCTACACCTTC.

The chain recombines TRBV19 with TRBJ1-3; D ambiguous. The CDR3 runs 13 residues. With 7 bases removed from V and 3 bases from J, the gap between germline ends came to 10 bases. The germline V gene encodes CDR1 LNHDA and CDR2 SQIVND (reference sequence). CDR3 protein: CASNPAVGNTIYF. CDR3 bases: TGTGCCAGTAACCCGGCAGTTGGAAACACCATATATTTT.

The CDR3 reads CASSSRTGRETQYF. Here the CDR3 DNA reads TGTGCCAGCAGTTCCCGGACAGGGCGAGAGACCCAGTACTTC. V is TRBV6-6 and J is TRBJ2-5, with 8 bases matching TRBD1. Germline V gene data show CDR1 as MNHNY and CDR2 as SVGAGI (reference sequence). The CDR3 covers 14 residues. The junction had 5 bases not matched to a gene; V was cut back by 4 bases and J by 4 bases.

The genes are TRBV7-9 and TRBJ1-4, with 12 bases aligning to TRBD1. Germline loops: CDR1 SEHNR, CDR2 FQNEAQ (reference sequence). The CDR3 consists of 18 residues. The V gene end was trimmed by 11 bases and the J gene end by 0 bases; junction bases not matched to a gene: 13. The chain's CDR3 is CARSVGQGAGATNEKLFF. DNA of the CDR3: TGTGCCCGCTCAGTGGGACAGGGGGCCGGGGCAACTAATGAAAAACTGTTTTTT.

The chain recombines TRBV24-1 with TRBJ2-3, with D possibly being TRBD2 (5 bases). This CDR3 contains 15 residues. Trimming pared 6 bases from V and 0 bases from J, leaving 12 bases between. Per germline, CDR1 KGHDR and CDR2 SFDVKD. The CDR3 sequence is CATSRRGTSTDTQYF. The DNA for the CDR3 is TGTGCCACCAGTCGCCGGGGAACCAGCACAGATACGCAGTATTTT.

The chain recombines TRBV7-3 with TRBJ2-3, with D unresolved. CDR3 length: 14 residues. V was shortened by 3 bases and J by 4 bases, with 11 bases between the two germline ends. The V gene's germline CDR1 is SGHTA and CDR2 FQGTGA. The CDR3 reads CASSFGLSADTQYF. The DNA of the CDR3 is TGTGCCAGCAGCTTCGGGTTGAGCGCAGATACGCAGTATTTT. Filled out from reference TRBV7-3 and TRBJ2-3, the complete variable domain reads GAGVSQTPSNKVTEKGKYVELRCDPISGHTALYWYRQSLGQGPEFLIYFQGTGAADDSGLPNDRFFAVRPEGSVSTLKIQRTERGDSAVYLCASSFGLSADTQYFGPGTRLTVL.

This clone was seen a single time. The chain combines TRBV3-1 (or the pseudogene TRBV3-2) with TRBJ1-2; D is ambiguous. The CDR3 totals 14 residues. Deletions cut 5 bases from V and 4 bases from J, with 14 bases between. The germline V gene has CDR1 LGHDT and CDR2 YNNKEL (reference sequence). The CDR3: CASSSRSGSYGYTF. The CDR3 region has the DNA TGTGCCAGCAGCTCCCGTTCGGGGTCCTATGGCTACACCTTC.

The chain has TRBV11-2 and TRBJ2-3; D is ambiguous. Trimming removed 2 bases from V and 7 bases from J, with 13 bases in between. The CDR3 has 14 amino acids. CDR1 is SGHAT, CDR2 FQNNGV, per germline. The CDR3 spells CASSLNFVANTQYF. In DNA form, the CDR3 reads TGTGCCAGCAGCTTAAACTTCGTGGCTAATACGCAGTATTTT.

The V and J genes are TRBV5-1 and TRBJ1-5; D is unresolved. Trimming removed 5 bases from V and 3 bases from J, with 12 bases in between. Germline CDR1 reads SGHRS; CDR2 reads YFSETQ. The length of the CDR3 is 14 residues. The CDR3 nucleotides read TGCGCCAGCAGGCCCGACATCGACAATCAGCCCCAGCATTTT. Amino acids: CASRPDIDNQPQHF.

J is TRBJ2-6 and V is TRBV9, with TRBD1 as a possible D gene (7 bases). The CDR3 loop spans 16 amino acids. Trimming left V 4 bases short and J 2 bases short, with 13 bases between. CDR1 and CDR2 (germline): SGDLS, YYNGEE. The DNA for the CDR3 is TGTGCCAGCAGCTCGGAGGGGACAGCTGGGGCCAACGTCCTGACTTTC. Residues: CASSSEGTAGANVLTF.

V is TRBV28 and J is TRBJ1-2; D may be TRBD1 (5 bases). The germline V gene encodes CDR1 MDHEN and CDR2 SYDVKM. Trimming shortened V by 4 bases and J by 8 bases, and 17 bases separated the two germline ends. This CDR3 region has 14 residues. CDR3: CASSSTTVRHGYTF. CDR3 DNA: TGTGCCAGCAGTTCAACGACAGTTAGGCACGGCTACACCTTC.

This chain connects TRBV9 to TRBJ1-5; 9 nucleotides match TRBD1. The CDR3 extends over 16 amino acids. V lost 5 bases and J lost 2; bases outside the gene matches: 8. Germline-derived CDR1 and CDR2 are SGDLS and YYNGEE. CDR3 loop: CASSPGTGNGNQPQHF. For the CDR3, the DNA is TGTGCCAGCAGTCCCGGGACAGGGAATGGCAATCAGCCCCAGCATTTT.

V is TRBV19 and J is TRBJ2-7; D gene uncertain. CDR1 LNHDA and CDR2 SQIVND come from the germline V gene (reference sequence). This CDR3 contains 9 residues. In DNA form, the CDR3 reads TGTTCGCCCCCCCGCGAGCAGTACTTC. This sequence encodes CSPPREQYF. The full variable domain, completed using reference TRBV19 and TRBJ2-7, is DGGITQSPKYLFRKEGQNVTLSCEQNLNHDAMYWYRQDPGQGLRLIYYSQIVNDFQKGDIAEGYSVSREKKESFPLTVTSAQKNPTAFYLCSPPREQYFGPGTRLTVT.

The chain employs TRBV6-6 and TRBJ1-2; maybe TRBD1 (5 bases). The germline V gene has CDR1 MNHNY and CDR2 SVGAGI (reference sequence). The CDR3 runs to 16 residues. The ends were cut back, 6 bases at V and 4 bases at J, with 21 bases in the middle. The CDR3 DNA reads TGTGCCAGCAGCACACCCGGGACCGGGAGGGGCTATGGCTACACCTTC. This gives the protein CASSTPGTGRGYGYTF.

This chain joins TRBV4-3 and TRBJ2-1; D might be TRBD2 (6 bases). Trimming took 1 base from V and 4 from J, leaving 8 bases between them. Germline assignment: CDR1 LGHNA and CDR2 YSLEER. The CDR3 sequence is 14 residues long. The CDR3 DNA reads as TGCGCCAGCAGCCAAGGTCGGGGGTACAATGAGCAGTTCTTC. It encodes CASSQGRGYNEQFF.

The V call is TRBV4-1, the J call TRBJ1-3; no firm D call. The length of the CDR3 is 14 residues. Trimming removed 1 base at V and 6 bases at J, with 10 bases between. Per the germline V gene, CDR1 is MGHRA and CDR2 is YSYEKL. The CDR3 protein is CASSQVSRLNTIYF. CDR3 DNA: TGCGCCAGCAGCCAAGTTTCGAGGCTAAACACCATATATTTT.

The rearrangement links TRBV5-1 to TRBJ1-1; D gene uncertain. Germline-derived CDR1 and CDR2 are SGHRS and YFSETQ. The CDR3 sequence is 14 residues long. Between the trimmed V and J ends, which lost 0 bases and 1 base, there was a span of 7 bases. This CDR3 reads CASSLEGQNTEAFF. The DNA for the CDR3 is TGCGCCAGCAGCTTGGAGGGCCAGAACACTGAAGCTTTCTTT.

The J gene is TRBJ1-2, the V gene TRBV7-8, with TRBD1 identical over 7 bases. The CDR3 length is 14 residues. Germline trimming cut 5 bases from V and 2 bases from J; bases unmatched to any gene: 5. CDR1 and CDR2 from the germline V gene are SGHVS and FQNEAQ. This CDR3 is CASSPQTGNYGYTF. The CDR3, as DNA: TGTGCCAGCAGCCCACAGACAGGGAACTATGGCTACACCTTC.